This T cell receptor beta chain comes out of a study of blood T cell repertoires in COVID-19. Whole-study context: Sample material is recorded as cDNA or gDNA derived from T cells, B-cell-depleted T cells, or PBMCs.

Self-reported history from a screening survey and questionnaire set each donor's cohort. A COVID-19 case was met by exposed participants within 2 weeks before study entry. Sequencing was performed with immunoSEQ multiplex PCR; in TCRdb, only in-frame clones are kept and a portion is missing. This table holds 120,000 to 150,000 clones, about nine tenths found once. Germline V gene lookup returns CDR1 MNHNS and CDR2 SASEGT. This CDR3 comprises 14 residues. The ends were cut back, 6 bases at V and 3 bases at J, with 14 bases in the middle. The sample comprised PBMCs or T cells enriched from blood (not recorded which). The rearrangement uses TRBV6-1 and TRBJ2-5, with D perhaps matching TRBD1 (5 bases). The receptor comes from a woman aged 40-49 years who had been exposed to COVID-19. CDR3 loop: CASSPTAREETQYF. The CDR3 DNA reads TGTGCCAGCAGCCCGACCGCCAGGGAAGAGACCCAGTACTTC.